This T cell receptor beta chain was sequenced during a study of human T cells and chemical hapten exposure. TCRdb re-analysed the RACE reads in MiXCR, keeping a single row per CDR3 protein. The sample has 25,000 to 35,000 distinct CDR3 sequences; 5.8% are singletons. The time point: patch test 3, about 24 weeks after DPC sensitization. Described treatment: therapeutic diphenylcyclopropenone sensitization with weekly scalp DPC. Alopecia patients, 18 to 70 years old and DPC-suitable, served as donors. The CDR3 runs to 16 residues. The V gene's germline CDR1 is SGHAT and CDR2 FQNNGV. This clonotype was detected ten times or more. A read error may account for a junction end that differs from germline.

The sequence derives from a man between 25 and 39 years old with alopecia areata. Some clones in this sample may be carry-over from other donors' samples. Material: whole blood, obtained in connection with sensitization to the hapten diphenylcyclopropenone (DPC). The chain uses TRBV11-2 and TRBJ2-5, with 12 bases lining up with TRBD2. The CDR3 spells CVSSRTSGTFQETQYF. CDR3 DNA sequence: TGTGTCAGCAGCCGGACTAGCGGGACCTTCCAAGAGACCCAGTACTTC.